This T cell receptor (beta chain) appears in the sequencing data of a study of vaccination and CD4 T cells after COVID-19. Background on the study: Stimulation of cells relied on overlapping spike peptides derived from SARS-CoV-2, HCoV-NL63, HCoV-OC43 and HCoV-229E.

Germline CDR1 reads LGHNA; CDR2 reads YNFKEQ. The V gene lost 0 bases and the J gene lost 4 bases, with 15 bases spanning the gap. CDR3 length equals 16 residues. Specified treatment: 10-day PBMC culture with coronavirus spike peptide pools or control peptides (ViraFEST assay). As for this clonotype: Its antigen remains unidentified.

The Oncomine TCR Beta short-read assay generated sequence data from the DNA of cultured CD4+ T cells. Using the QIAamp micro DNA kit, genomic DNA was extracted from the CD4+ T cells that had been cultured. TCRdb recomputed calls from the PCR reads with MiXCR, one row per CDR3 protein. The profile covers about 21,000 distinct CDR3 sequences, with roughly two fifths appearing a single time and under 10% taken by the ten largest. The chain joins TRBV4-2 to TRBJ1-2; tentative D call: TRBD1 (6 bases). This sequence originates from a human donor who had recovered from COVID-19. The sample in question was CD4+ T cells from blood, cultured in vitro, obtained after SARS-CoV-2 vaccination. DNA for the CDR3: TGTGCCAGCAGCCAAGATCTTGTAAGAGGGGGCTATGGCTACACCTTC. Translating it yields CASSQDLVRGGYGYTF.